This T cell receptor (beta chain) was captured by sequencing in a study of T cell changes during pregnancy in multiple sclerosis. Measured with immunoSEQ multiplex PCR; TCRdb has only the in-frame clones, and not every one. Of roughly 41,000 clones listed, less than 95% are singletons. The sequences come from peripheral blood, collected in the third trimester of pregnancy. The sequence derives from a female donor with multiple sclerosis, enrolled in a pregnancy study.

The CDR3 DNA follows: TGTGCCAGCAGCTCCGCTTTCGGGGGAAGCTCCTATAATTCACCCCTCCACTTT. The encoded protein is CASSSAFGGSSYNSPLHF. This chain links TRBV7-9 with TRBJ1-6, with D possibly TRBD1 on 5 matching bases. Germline V gives CDR1 SEHNR, CDR2 FQNEAQ (reference sequence). The CDR3 is made up of 18 amino acids. V shed 4 bases and J shed 0 bases, with 16 bases lying between them. The variable domain in full, with the rest retrieved from reference TRBV7-9 and TRBJ1-6, is DTGVSQNPRHKITKRGQNVTFRCDPISEHNRLYWYRQTLGQGPEFLTYFQNEAQLEKSRLLSDRFSAERPKGSFSTLEIQRTEQGDSAMYLCASSSAFGGSSYNSPLHFGNGTRLTVT.